The present T cell receptor (beta chain) was sequenced within a study of blood T cell repertoires in COVID-19. Study summary: PBMCs, B-cell-depleted T cells, or T cells provided the cDNA or gDNA that made up the material.

Original analysis: Counts of nucleated cells, estimated from reference gene primer amplification, were obtained. Profiled with immunoSEQ multiplex PCR; TCRdb holds only in-frame clones, not every one. V and J calls and clone size follow that table, whereas D and trimming were derived from the DNA. Of fewer than 250,000 clones listed, approximately 83% are singletons. The participants were between about 18 and 90 years old and came from roughly 24 US areas. Exposed volunteers were people who met a COVID-19 case within 2 weeks before study entry. Trimming cost V 5 bases and J 4 bases, with 11 bases left between them. CDR1 and CDR2 from the germline V gene are MNHEY and SMNVEV (reference sequence). CDR3 length equals 14 residues.

The J gene is TRBJ2-2, the V gene TRBV27; D perhaps matches TRBD1 (6 bases). This TCR derives from a middle-aged woman who had been exposed to COVID-19. Sequencing used PBMCs or T cells enriched from blood (not recorded which). The CDR3 protein is CASSPGQTTGELFF. The CDR3 nucleotides are TGTGCCAGCAGTCCCGGACAGACCACCGGGGAGCTGTTTTTT.